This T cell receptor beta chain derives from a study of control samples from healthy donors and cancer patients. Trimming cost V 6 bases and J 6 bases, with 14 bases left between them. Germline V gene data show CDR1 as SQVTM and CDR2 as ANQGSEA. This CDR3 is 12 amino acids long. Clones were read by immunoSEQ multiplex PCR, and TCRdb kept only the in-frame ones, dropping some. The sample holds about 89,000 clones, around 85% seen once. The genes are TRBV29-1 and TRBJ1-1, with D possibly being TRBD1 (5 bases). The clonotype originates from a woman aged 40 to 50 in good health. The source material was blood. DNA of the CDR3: TGCAGCGTCGTTCCCGACAGACCTGAAGCTTTCTTT. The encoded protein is CSVVPDRPEAFF.